This passage covers 17 T cell receptor beta chains from one sample sequenced in a study of T cell repertoires in cytomegalovirus infection. TCRdb itself ran the reads through MiXCR, one entry per CDR3 protein. The sample contains approximately 630,000 distinct CDR3 sequences, approximately 25% of which appear only once. Sequenced sample: CD8+ T cells from PBMCs. All receptors come from a human donor in good health (CMV status not recorded). Some clones in this sample may be carry-over from other donors' samples.

The gene calls are TRBV2 and TRBJ2-1; D is unresolved. This CDR3 spans 13 amino acids. Germline V CDR1 and CDR2: SNHLY, FYNNEI. Trimming cost V 1 base and J 7 bases, with 8 bases left between them. DNA for the CDR3: TGTGCCAGCAGTGAAGACGTACTGAATGAGCAGTTCTTC. This sequence encodes CASSEDVLNEQFF.

This clonotype was seen only a few times. V usage is TRBV29-1 and J usage is TRBJ2-6; D possibly corresponds to TRBD2 (5 bases). V dropped 0 bases and J dropped 2 bases, with 17 bases sitting between them. Germline CDR1 SQVTM, CDR2 ANQGSEA. There are 18 residues in the CDR3. In DNA form, the CDR3 reads TGCAGCGTTGAAGAGAGGGCTAGCTATAGGACTGGGGCCAACGTCCTGACTTTC. Translating gives CSVEERASYRTGANVLTF.

The chain combines TRBV7-8 with TRBJ2-1; no firm D call. The CDR3 sequence is 14 residues long. Germline V gene sequence: CDR1 SGHVS, CDR2 FQNEAQ. The V gene lost 1 base and the J gene lost 8 bases, with 12 bases spanning the gap. The CDR3: CASSLDRLEYEQFF. In DNA form, the CDR3 reads TGTGCCAGCAGCTTAGATAGGTTGGAGTATGAGCAGTTCTTC.

The DNA for the CDR3 is TGTGCCAGCAGCCGGGGACAGGTCACCTACAATGAGCAGTTCTTC. Translating gives CASSRGQVTYNEQFF. This chain links TRBV2 with TRBJ2-1, with 8 bases aligning to TRBD1. The CDR3 loop spans 15 amino acids. The V gene's germline CDR1 is SNHLY and CDR2 FYNNEI. Trimming at V came to 6 bases and at J to 2 bases, leaving 6 bases not matched to a gene.

This clonotype came up once. The chain couples TRBV4-1 to TRBJ1-5; the match to TRBD1 covers 10 bases. There are 17 residues in the CDR3. Germline V CDR1 and CDR2: MGHRA, YSYEKL. Unmatched junction bases numbered 6, after V lost 1 base and J lost 3 bases. The chain's CDR3 is CASSQVLGQGINQPQHF. In DNA form, the CDR3 reads TGCGCCAGCAGCCAAGTGTTGGGACAGGGGATCAATCAGCCCCAGCATTTT.

This chain connects TRBV20-1 to TRBJ1-5; 8 bases are shared with TRBD1. V was pared by 0 bases and J by 6 bases, with 10 bases of the junction left unmatched. The CDR3 contains 16 residues. Germline V lookup: CDR1 DFQATT, CDR2 SNEGSKA (reference sequence). This chain's CDR3 is CSARDRLQGVSQPQHF. The CDR3 DNA is TGCAGTGCTAGAGATAGGTTACAGGGGGTGAGTCAGCCCCAGCATTTT.

There are many counts of this clonotype. This chain connects TRBV7-2 to TRBJ2-3, with D perhaps given as TRBD1 or TRBD2 (5 bases each). V lost 8 bases and J 0 bases, leaving 15 bases between the germline ends. The CDR3 totals 15 residues. The germline V gene has CDR1 SGHTA and CDR2 FQGNSA. CDR3 region: CASSQGAYSTDTQYF. CDR3 DNA: TGTGCCAGCTCTCAGGGAGCGTATAGCACAGATACGCAGTATTTT.

This clonotype was counted a few times. A much more abundant neighbour one base away suggests this may be a read error. This rearrangement joins TRBV7-2 to TRBJ2-2; TRBD2 matches 16 bases. V was pared by 2 bases and J by 0 bases, with 6 bases of the junction left unmatched. The CDR3 has 20 residues. Germline V lookup: CDR1 SGHTA, CDR2 FQGNSA. CDR3 nucleotide sequence: TGTACCAGCAGCTTACCCCCGGGACTAGCGGGGGGGACGAACACCGGGGAGCTGTTTTTT. This sequence encodes CTSSLPPGLAGGTNTGELFF.

The chain links TRBV6-2 or TRBV6-3 to TRBJ2-1; D uncertain. Trimming cost V 2 bases and J 5 bases, with 7 bases left between them. This CDR3 comprises 13 residues. The germline CDR1 and CDR2 sequences are MNHEY and SVGEGT. CDR3 loop: CASSYVFNNEQFF. Here the CDR3 DNA reads TGTGCCAGCAGTTACGTGTTCAACAATGAGCAGTTCTTC.

V is TRBV28 and J is TRBJ2-5; D not certain. Between the trimmed V and J ends, which lost 6 bases and 5 bases, there was a span of 13 bases. The CDR3 extends over 13 amino acids. Per the germline V gene, CDR1 is MDHEN and CDR2 is SYDVKM. This CDR3 is CASSRVRGETQYF. The DNA for the CDR3 is TGTGCCAGCAGCCGGGTTCGTGGGGAGACCCAGTACTTC. The variable domain in full, with the rest retrieved from reference TRBV28 and TRBJ2-5, is DVKVTQSSRYLVKRTGEKVFLECVQDMDHENMFWYRQDPGLGLRLIYFSYDVKMKEKGDIPEGYSVSREKKERFSLILESASTNQTSMYLCASSRVRGETQYFGPGTRLLVL.

The V gene is TRBV20-1, the J gene TRBJ1-6; D is unresolved. Trimming cost V 6 bases and J 0 bases, with 12 bases left between them. The germline V gene has CDR1 DFQATT and CDR2 SNEGSKA (reference sequence). The CDR3 totals 15 residues. In DNA form, the CDR3 reads TGCAGTGCCAGGACCGAAGGCTCCTATAATTCACCCCTCCACTTT. It is translated as CSARTEGSYNSPLHF.

The chain is built from TRBV14 and TRBJ1-3; the D gene is possibly TRBD1 (5 bases). The V and J ends lost 1 base and 1 base respectively, with 11 bases between them. CDR3 length: 16 residues. CDR1 is SGHDN and CDR2 is FVKESK in the germline V gene. CDR3 coding DNA: TGTGCCAGCAGCCAAGGGGGGGGATTTTCTGGAAACACCATATATTTT. This translates into CASSQGGGFSGNTIYF. The full variable domain, rest sourced from reference TRBV14 and TRBJ1-3, is EAGVTQFPSHSVIEKGQTVTLRCDPISGHDNLYWYRRVMGKEIKFLLHFVKESKQDESGMPNNRFLAERTGGTYSTLKVQPAELEDSGVYFCASSQGGGFSGNTIYFGEGSWLTVV.

Many counts were recorded for this clonotype. The rearrangement joins TRBV28 to TRBJ2-3; no firm D call. There are 16 residues in the CDR3. Per germline, CDR1 MDHEN and CDR2 SYDVKM. V was cut by 7 bases and J by 3 bases, with 20 bases left in between. The CDR3 DNA sequence: TGTGCCAGCACCGACCTCCTAAGGATCTCTACAGATACGCAGTATTTT. Its translation is CASTDLLRISTDTQYF.

A note on this clonotype: Just one base apart from a much larger clone, this may be a read error. This chain links TRBV19 with TRBJ2-1; TRBD2 matches at 7 bases. This CDR3 spans 14 amino acids. The V gene end was trimmed by 4 bases and the J gene end by 7 bases; junction bases not matched to a gene: 7. Per the germline V gene, CDR1 is LNHDA and CDR2 is SQIVND (reference sequence). The CDR3 DNA sequence: TGTGCCAGTAGTACAACTAGCGAGGTGAATGAGCAGTTCTTC. This translates into CASSTTSEVNEQFF.

This clonotype occurred a few times. The gene calls are TRBV28 and TRBJ2-7, with D tentatively TRBD2 (6 bases). The germline gives CDR1 MDHEN, CDR2 SYDVKM. CDR3 length: 13 residues. Trimming removed 3 bases from V and 4 bases from J, with 10 bases in between. CDR3 residues: CASSFDLAYEQYV. The CDR3, as DNA: TGTGCCAGCAGTTTCGATCTAGCGTACGAGCAGTACGTC.

Only a few counts were recorded for this clonotype. This chain uses TRBV6-5 with TRBJ1-5, with D perhaps TRBD1 (5 bases). Trimming left V 0 bases short and J 2 bases short, with 8 bases between. Germline lookup yields CDR1 MNHEY and CDR2 SVGAGI. This CDR3 is 15 amino acids long. For the CDR3, the DNA is TGTGCCAGCAGTTACTCCGGGGGAGGCAATCAGCCCCAGCATTTT. It encodes CASSYSGGGNQPQHF.

This clonotype has just a few counts. The chain has TRBV20-1 and TRBJ2-7, with 12 bases identical to TRBD1. Germline V gene data show CDR1 as DFQATT and CDR2 as SNEGSKA (reference sequence). CDR3 length: 14 residues. Germline trimming cut 6 bases from V and 2 bases from J; bases unmatched to any gene: 5. CDR3 residues: CSALGDRGPYEQYF. CDR3 nucleotide sequence: TGCAGTGCCCTGGGGGACAGGGGGCCCTACGAGCAGTACTTC.